The next 21 T cell receptor beta chains were all read from a single sample in a study of regulatory T cells in long-lasting Graves disease listed by TCRdb under 2021. The library was built by means of multiplex PCR. Sequencing was carried out with an Illumina HiSeq 4000. iRepertoire HTBI primers and Arm-PCR amplification of CDR3 regions were used to construct TCR beta libraries. TCRdb reworked the public reads: Q25 trimming with fastp, MiXCR clone assembly, productive beta chains retained. Rows merge per CDR3 protein into single entries with the most common DNA and genes. Within this sample are 440,000 or so distinct CDR3 sequences, with about 16% of them counted one time only. The ten largest clones take up around 10% of the sample. What this sample's time point label stands for: newly diagnosed GD, antithyroid drugs for less than 3 months. RNA was extracted from PBMCs in TRIzol for both TCR sequencing and RNA sequencing.

This sample also belongs to another study, concerning T cells in Graves' hyperthyroidism and ophthalmopathy.

Sequencing used peripheral blood mononuclear cells (PBMCs), obtained at new diagnosis, from a patient treated with antithyroid drugs. The receptors shown here come from a young woman with Graves disease. Donor details come from another sample of the same person, matched by shared clones.

This clonotype appeared many times. CDR3 DNA: TGTGCCAGCAGAACTAGCGGGAGTGGTGGAGATACGCAGTATTTT. It specifies CASRTSGSGGDTQYF. The J gene is TRBJ2-3, the V gene TRBV7-9; 11 bases are shared with TRBD2. CDR1 and CDR2 from the germline V gene are SEHNR and FQNEAQ (reference sequence). The CDR3 length is 15 residues. The V gene end was trimmed by 6 bases and the J gene end by 5 bases; junction bases not matched to a gene: 7. The whole variable domain, filled in from reference TRBV7-9 and TRBJ2-3, reads DTGVSQNPRHKITKRGQNVTFRCDPISEHNRLYWYRQTLGQGPEFLTYFQNEAQLEKSRLLSDRFSAERPKGSFSTLEIQRTEQGDSAMYLCASRTSGSGGDTQYFGPGTRLTVL.

In its sample, this clonotype was seen many times. The rearrangement joins TRBV5-1 to TRBJ2-1; 10 nucleotides line up with TRBD1. Germline V gene data show CDR1 as SGHRS and CDR2 as YFSETQ. The J segment lost 10 bases and the V segment lost 4 bases, leaving 11 bases of the junction unmatched. This CDR3 is built from 15 residues. In DNA, the CDR3 is TGCGCCAGCAGCCAAAGTCCCGGGACAGGGGACGAGCAGTTCTTC. This translates into CASSQSPGTGDEQFF.

This clonotype was counted a few times. The chain has TRBV3-1 and TRBJ2-3; 14 bases map to TRBD2. Germline lookup yields CDR1 LGHDT and CDR2 YNNKEL (reference sequence). CDR3 length: 17 residues. The V and J ends lost 3 bases and 4 bases, in that order; junction bases with no gene match: 6. The CDR3 loop reads CASSQGTSGRRSDTQYF. The CDR3 nucleotides read TGTGCCAGCAGCCAGGGGACTAGCGGGAGAAGGTCAGATACGCAGTATTTT.

This clonotype was counted only a few times. The chain is built from TRBV19 and TRBJ1-5; no clear D gene. Trimming cost V 3 bases and J 2 bases, with 8 bases left between them. The CDR3 is 14 amino acids. Germline V gives CDR1 LNHDA, CDR2 SQIVND (reference sequence). CDR3 in DNA: TGTGCCAGTAGTATTCGGGCGGGCAATCAGCCCCAGCATTTT. Amino acid sequence: CASSIRAGNQPQHF.

This clonotype was observed many times. This chain connects TRBV6-1 to TRBJ2-7; the match to TRBD2 covers 7 bases. This CDR3 region has 15 residues. V lost 5 bases and J lost 2; bases outside the gene matches: 9. CDR1 is MNHNS, CDR2 SASEGT, per germline. The CDR3 is CASSPQSGTPYEQYF. The DNA for the CDR3 is TGTGCCAGCAGTCCTCAAAGCGGGACCCCCTACGAGCAGTACTTC.

This clonotype turned up a few times. The genes are TRBV5-1 and TRBJ2-5; TRBD1 aligns across 9 bases. Germline lookup yields CDR1 SGHRS and CDR2 YFSETQ. The CDR3 sequence is 14 residues long. Trimming at V came to 4 bases and at J to 2 bases, leaving 3 bases not matched to a gene. CDR3 coding DNA: TGCGCCAGCAGCAAGGACAGGGGTCAAGAGACCCAGTACTTC. Its translation: CASSKDRGQETQYF.

The chain employs TRBV6-2 or TRBV6-3 and TRBJ2-1; TRBD2 matches at 12 bases. Germline-derived CDR1 and CDR2 are MNHEY and SVGEGT. V was pared by 0 bases and J by 4 bases, with 25 bases of the junction left unmatched. The CDR3 extends over 24 amino acids. CDR3 sequence: CASSYSSFQGLAGGPLFGYNEQFF. CDR3 coding DNA: TGTGCCAGCAGTTACTCGAGTTTCCAAGGGCTAGCGGGAGGGCCCCTTTTCGGGTACAATGAGCAGTTCTTC.

Ten or more counts support this clonotype. The V gene is TRBV11-2, the J gene TRBJ2-1; D call uncertain. Germline V CDR1 and CDR2: SGHAT, FQNNGV. There are 13 residues in the CDR3. Deletions cut 5 bases from V and 8 bases from J, with 13 bases between. The CDR3 loop reads CASSPYISDEQFF. The CDR3 DNA follows: TGTGCCAGCAGCCCTTATATCAGCGATGAGCAGTTCTTC.

This clonotype came up a few times. A much larger clone sits a single nucleotide away, making a read error possible. This likely comes from a read error, as the CDR3 has no conserved phenylalanine or tryptophan at its end. The J gene is TRBJ2-1, the V gene TRBV2, with D maybe TRBD2 (6 bases). Deletions cut 4 bases from V and 8 bases from J, with 9 bases between. Looked up from germline, CDR1 is SNHLY and CDR2 is FYNNEI. The CDR3 length is 12 residues. The CDR3 sequence is CASSVLADEQFL. CDR3 DNA: TGTGCCAGCAGTGTCTTAGCGGATGAGCAGTTCCTC.

About this clonotype: A junction boundary mismatches the germline segment, possibly from a read error. The rearrangement joins TRBV15 to TRBJ2-1, with D possibly TRBD2 on 5 matching bases. This CDR3 has 17 amino acids. From germline, CDR1 is LNHNV and CDR2 YYDKDF (reference sequence). DNA for the CDR3: TGTGCCACCAGCAGAGATAGAGGGCTCACCACTCACAATGAGCAGCTCTTC. Translated, it gives CATSRDRGLTTHNEQLF. Combining the CDR3 with reference TRBV15 and TRBJ2-1 gives the whole variable domain DAMVIQNPRYQVTQFGKPVTLSCSQTLNHNVMYWYQQKSSQAPKLLFHYYDKDFNNEADTPDNFQSRRPNTSFCFLDIRSPGLGDTAMYLCATSRDRGLTTHNEQLFGPGTRLTVL.

This clonotype was recorded many times. The rearrangement uses TRBV28 and TRBJ2-3, with 12 bases fitting TRBD1. The CDR3 has 15 amino acids. With 6 bases clipped from V and 3 bases from J, the junction kept 4 bases outside the gene matches. The germline V gene encodes CDR1 MDHEN and CDR2 SYDVKM. The CDR3 loop reads CASRGTGGGTDTQYF. In DNA, the CDR3 is TGTGCCAGCAGGGGGACAGGGGGCGGGACAGATACGCAGTATTTT.

With regard to this clonotype: A much larger clone is a single base away; this may be a read error. The CDR3 ends on some other residue instead of the conserved phenylalanine or tryptophan, so this is likely a read error. This chain joins TRBV28 and TRBJ1-4, with D maybe TRBD1 (6 bases). The CDR3 is 14 residues long. Trimming pared 6 bases from V and 4 bases from J, leaving 12 bases between. Germline lookup yields CDR1 MDHEN and CDR2 SYDVKM. The CDR3 sequence: CASRMDRNNEKLFS. As DNA, the CDR3 is TGTGCCAGCAGGATGGACAGAAATAATGAAAAACTGTTTTCT.

This chain joins TRBV7-6 and TRBJ2-3, with 10 bases lining up with TRBD2. V dropped 3 bases and J dropped 6; count of bases not matched to a gene: 3. Germline CDR1 and CDR2: SGHVS and FNYEAQ. This CDR3 has 14 residues. The CDR3 region has the DNA TGTGCCAGCAGCTTCGGGACTAGCGTGGATACGCAGTATTTT. Amino acid sequence: CASSFGTSVDTQYF.

This clonotype was recorded many times. The chain uses TRBV29-1 and TRBJ1-1; no firm D call. The CDR3 runs to 11 residues. Trimming shortened V by 6 bases and J by 1 base, and 6 bases separated the two germline ends. Per the germline V gene, CDR1 is SQVTM and CDR2 is ANQGSEA. The CDR3 sequence is CSVGSNTEAFF. Written as DNA, the CDR3 is TGCAGCGTAGGGTCGAACACTGAAGCTTTCTTT.

This clonotype came up many times. The chain links TRBV20-1 to TRBJ2-7; 11 nucleotides line up with TRBD2. The length of the CDR3 is 15 residues. V shed 5 bases and J 3 bases; nucleotides not matched to a gene: 9. Germline V gene sequence: CDR1 DFQATT, CDR2 SNEGSKA (reference sequence). The CDR3 nucleotides are TGCAGTGCTTCCGTTGGACTAGCGGGCCTCTACGAGCAGTACTTC. Its translation is CSASVGLAGLYEQYF.

The chain employs TRBV6-2 or TRBV6-3 and TRBJ2-4, with 7 bases that match TRBD1. Germline trimming cut 2 bases from V and 2 bases from J; bases unmatched to any gene: 9. Germline lookup yields CDR1 MNHEY and CDR2 SVGEGT. The CDR3 is made up of 17 amino acids. CDR3 in amino acids: CASSYPQTGLTKNIQYF. The DNA of the CDR3 is TGTGCCAGCAGTTACCCGCAGACAGGGTTGACCAAAAACATTCAGTACTTC.

Many counts were recorded for this clonotype. The chain couples TRBV11-2 to TRBJ2-4; possible D gene TRBD1, 7 bases. Germline assignment: CDR1 SGHAT and CDR2 FQNNGV. V was shortened by 10 bases and J by 4 bases, with 17 bases between the two germline ends. This CDR3 region has 14 residues. The CDR3 region has the DNA TGTGCCATCCGAGCCCAGGGGGGAAAAAACATTCAGTACTTC. It is translated as CAIRAQGGKNIQYF.

A note on this clonotype: One end of the junction fails to match germline, which may point to a read error. J is TRBJ1-6 and V is TRBV5-5; D possibly corresponds to TRBD1 (5 bases). Germline V gene data show CDR1 as SGHKS and CDR2 as YYEKEE (reference sequence). The CDR3 spans 16 residues. The CDR3 DNA reads as TGTGCCAGCAGCTTGGCCAGGGAAGTGCAGAATTCACCCCGCCACTTT. Protein: CASSLAREVQNSPRHF.

This clonotype was seen a handful of times. A single base separates this from a much larger clone, so it may be a read error. The chain joins TRBV12-3 or TRBV12-4 to TRBJ2-1, with 9 bases aligning to TRBD2. This CDR3 has 14 residues. CDR3 residues: CAGSLAGEWNEQFF. CDR3 sequence (DNA): TGTGCCGGCAGTTTAGCGGGAGAGTGGAATGAGCAGTTCTTC.

Many counts were recorded for this clonotype. The chain joins TRBV29-1 to TRBJ2-5, with unresolved D. V shed 4 bases and J shed 3 bases, with 6 bases lying between them. The V gene's germline CDR1 is SQVTM and CDR2 ANQGSEA. This CDR3 contains 11 residues. The CDR3 coding sequence is TGCAGCGTTGTGCCCGAAGAGACCCAGTACTTC. Amino acid sequence: CSVVPEETQYF. Combining the CDR3 with reference TRBV29-1 and TRBJ2-5 gives the whole variable domain SAVISQKPSRDICQRGTSLTIQCQVDSQVTMMFWYRQQPGQSLTLIATANQGSEATYESGFVIDKFPISRPNLTFSTLTVSNMSPEDSSIYLCSVVPEETQYFGPGTRLLVL.

This clonotype showed up just a few times. A much larger clonotype is one base distant, so this may be a read error. Given the absence of the conserved phenylalanine or tryptophan at the CDR3 end, a read error is likely. J is TRBJ2-1 and V is TRBV3-1; 7 bases align to TRBD2. Losses at the gene ends were 5 bases for V and 5 bases for J; bases not matched to a gene: 9. Germline loops: CDR1 LGHDT, CDR2 YNNKEL (reference sequence). The CDR3 length is 15 residues. The CDR3 region has the DNA TGTGCCAGCAGCTCACGTGCGGGGGAAAACAATGAGCAGTTCCTC. It is translated as CASSSRAGENNEQFL.